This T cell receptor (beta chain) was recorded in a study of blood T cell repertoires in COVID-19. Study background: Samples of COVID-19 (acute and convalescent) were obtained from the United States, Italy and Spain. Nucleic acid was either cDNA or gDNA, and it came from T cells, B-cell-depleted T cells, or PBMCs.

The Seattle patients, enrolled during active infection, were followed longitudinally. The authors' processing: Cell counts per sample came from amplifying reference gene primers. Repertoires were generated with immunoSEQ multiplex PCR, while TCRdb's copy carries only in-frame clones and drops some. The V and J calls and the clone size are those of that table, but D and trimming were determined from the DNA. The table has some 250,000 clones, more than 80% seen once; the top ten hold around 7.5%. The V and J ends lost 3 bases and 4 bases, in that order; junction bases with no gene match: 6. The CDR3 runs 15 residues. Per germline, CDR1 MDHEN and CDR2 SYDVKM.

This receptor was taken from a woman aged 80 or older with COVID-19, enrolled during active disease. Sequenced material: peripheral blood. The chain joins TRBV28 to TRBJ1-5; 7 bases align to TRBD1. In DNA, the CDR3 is TGTGCCAGCAGTTTTGGAGCAGGGGGGAATCAGCCCCAGCATTTT. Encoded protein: CASSFGAGGNQPQHF.